Each of the 26 T cell receptor beta chains below was sequenced from the same sample in a study of T cells after yellow fever vaccination. TCRdb fed the 5' RACE reads into MiXCR, producing one record per CDR3 protein. The sample records 610,000 or so distinct CDR3 sequences, roughly an eighth being singletons. The sequenced sample was PBMCs, obtained on the day of the yellow fever booster vaccination. The receptors come from a man younger than 45 who received the YFV17D yellow fever vaccine.

V and J are TRBV20-1 and TRBJ2-2, with 7 bases fitting TRBD2. With V trimmed by 0 bases and J by 6 bases, 7 bases remained unmatched. CDR1 is DFQATT and CDR2 is SNEGSKA in the germline V gene (reference sequence). The CDR3 runs to 15 residues. The CDR3 DNA reads TGCAGTGCTAGAGATCTGGGGGGGGTGGCCGGGGAGCTGTTTTTT. Translated, it gives CSARDLGGVAGELFF.

The sample holds a few counts of this clonotype. The chain combines TRBV18 with TRBJ2-7; D perhaps matches TRBD2 (6 bases). Germline CDR1 reads KGHSH; CDR2 reads LQKENI. CDR3 length: 14 amino acids. V gave up 3 bases and J gave up 3 bases, with 12 bases separating them. CDR3 amino acids: CASSPRASVYEQYF. Here the CDR3 DNA reads TGTGCCAGCTCACCCCGGGCTAGCGTCTACGAGCAGTACTTC.

Only a few counts were recorded for this clonotype. The gene calls are TRBV6-1 and TRBJ2-7; D might be TRBD2 (6 bases). Germline-derived CDR1 and CDR2 are MNHNS and SASEGT. This CDR3 has 14 amino acids. V was shortened by 8 bases and J by 6 bases, with 20 bases between the two germline ends. CDR3 nucleotides: TGTGCCAGCTTCTTGGGGACTTCCCTTGGCGAGCAGTACTTC. Protein sequence: CASFLGTSLGEQYF.

This clonotype turned up a few times. The chain links TRBV18 to TRBJ2-1; D may be TRBD2 (5 bases). V lost 2 bases and J 5 bases, leaving 10 bases between the germline ends. Germline values: CDR1 KGHSH, CDR2 LQKENI. This CDR3 has 14 amino acids. The CDR3, as DNA: TGTGCCAGCTCACCAGTGAGCGGAGACAATGAGCAGTTCTTC. Amino acid sequence: CASSPVSGDNEQFF.

This clonotype was observed a few times. The chain employs TRBV4-3 and TRBJ1-2; no definite D call. Trimming took off 2 bases at V and 2 bases at J, with 9 bases between the two ends. The CDR3 totals 14 residues. Per germline, CDR1 LGHNA and CDR2 YSLEER. CDR3 DNA: TGCGCCAGCAGCCAACTTCGTGGAAACTATGGCTACACCTTC. Translation: CASSQLRGNYGYTF.

The J gene is TRBJ2-7, the V gene TRBV2; no definite D call. The germline V and J ends were trimmed by 5 bases and 12 bases, with 20 bases remaining between them. The CDR3 covers 13 residues. CDR1 is SNHLY and CDR2 is FYNNEI in the germline V gene. CDR3 nucleotide sequence: TGTGCCAGCAGTAGAATCGATAGGGCGCGGAGGTACTTC. Residues: CASSRIDRARRYF.

At least ten counts were recorded for this clonotype. The gene calls are TRBV15 and TRBJ2-1, with D possibly being TRBD1 or TRBD2 (5 bases each). V was shortened by 3 bases and J by 9 bases, with 21 bases between the two germline ends. Germline assignment: CDR1 LNHNV and CDR2 YYDKDF (reference sequence). The CDR3 has 16 residues. The CDR3 DNA is TGTGCCACCAGCAGGGACCCAGGGAGACCGGGGCCTGAGCAGTTCTTC. Its protein product is CATSRDPGRPGPEQFF.

This chain connects TRBV12-3 or TRBV12-4 to TRBJ2-1; D possibly uses TRBD1 or TRBD2 (5 bases each). This CDR3 has 13 residues. Trimming removed 1 base from V and 9 bases from J, with 10 bases in between. Here the CDR3 reads CASSLGDASEQFF. The DNA of the CDR3 is TGTGCCAGCAGTTTAGGGGACGCCAGTGAGCAGTTCTTC.

This clonotype showed up just a few times. The V gene is TRBV6-6, the J gene TRBJ2-1, with D perhaps TRBD2 (5 bases). This CDR3 is 13 amino acids long. The V and J ends lost 7 bases and 9 bases respectively, with 16 bases between them. Germline V gene sequence: CDR1 MNHNY, CDR2 SVGAGI (reference sequence). This CDR3 reads CASIERTASEQFF. CDR3 bases: TGTGCCAGCATCGAGCGGACCGCTTCTGAGCAGTTCTTC.

The sample holds a few counts of this clonotype. This rearrangement joins TRBV13 to TRBJ2-5; maybe TRBD2 (6 bases). V dropped 2 bases and J dropped 1 base, with 8 bases sitting between them. Germline assignment: CDR1 PRHDT and CDR2 FYEKMQ (reference sequence). The CDR3 consists of 14 residues. Here the CDR3 DNA reads TGTGCCAGCAGCTTACGGGAGTCCCAAGAGACCCAGTACTTC. The encoded protein is CASSLRESQETQYF.

The rearrangement links TRBV24-1 to TRBJ2-7; D remains ambiguous. The germline gives CDR1 KGHDR, CDR2 SFDVKD. V gave up 3 bases and J gave up 3 bases, with 8 bases separating them. The CDR3 is 13 amino acids. The CDR3 here is CATSDGPHYEQYF. In nucleotides, the CDR3 is TGTGCCACCAGTGATGGACCTCACTACGAGCAGTACTTC.

The gene calls are TRBV12-3 or TRBV12-4 and TRBJ2-7; D possibly corresponds to TRBD1 (5 bases). CDR3 length: 15 residues. Trimming stripped 5 bases from V and 4 bases from J, with 18 bases between. The CDR3: CASSPTRDKLYEQYF. In DNA form, the CDR3 reads TGTGCCAGCAGTCCGACCAGGGATAAGCTTTACGAGCAGTACTTC.

This clonotype occurred a few times. V and J are TRBV3-1 and TRBJ2-5; 11 bases map to TRBD2. V lost 7 bases, J lost 5 bases, and 15 bases stayed unmatched. The V gene's germline CDR1 is LGHDT and CDR2 YNNKEL (reference sequence). The CDR3 has 17 amino acids. In DNA, the CDR3 is TGTGCCAGCACCCAGAATCTGGGACTAGCGGTACGGGAGACCCAGTACTTC. This gives the protein CASTQNLGLAVRETQYF.

This clonotype occurred a few times. The chain recombines TRBV10-3 with TRBJ2-3, with D tentatively TRBD1 (6 bases). This CDR3 spans 13 amino acids. Trimming shortened V by 7 bases and J by 4 bases, and 12 bases separated the two germline ends. Germline CDR1 and CDR2: ENHRY and SYGVKD. CDR3 DNA: TGTGCCATCAACAGGGCTGGGGCAGATACGCAGTATTTT. The encoded protein is CAINRAGADTQYF.

In its sample, this clonotype was seen a few times. The CDR3 region is CASSPTGYRDTEAFF. The CDR3 DNA follows: TGCGCCAGCAGCCCGACAGGGTATAGGGACACTGAAGCTTTCTTT. The gene calls are TRBV5-1 and TRBJ1-1; 7 bases agree with TRBD1. Germline CDR1 and CDR2: SGHRS and YFSETQ. V was pared by 4 bases and J by 3 bases, with 9 bases of the junction left unmatched. The CDR3 covers 15 residues.

This clonotype was seen only a few times. The J gene is TRBJ2-7, the V gene TRBV20-1, with 8 nucleotides matching TRBD2. Germline V gene sequence: CDR1 DFQATT, CDR2 SNEGSKA (reference sequence). J was trimmed by 3 bases and V by 4 bases; bases with no gene match: 11. The CDR3 has 15 amino acids. The CDR3 nucleotides are TGCAGTGCTAAACTTGCGGGAGGCCCATTCTACGAGCAGTACTTC. Encoded protein: CSAKLAGGPFYEQYF.

V gene TRBV6-1 combines with J gene TRBJ2-7; 13 bases map to TRBD2. Germline values: CDR1 MNHNS, CDR2 SASEGT. The V gene end was trimmed by 6 bases and the J gene end by 4 bases; junction bases not matched to a gene: 9. The CDR3 is made up of 16 amino acids. CDR3 protein: CASRIGTSGKRYEQYF. Here the CDR3 DNA reads TGTGCCAGCAGGATAGGGACTAGCGGGAAAAGGTACGAGCAGTACTTC.

This clonotype was seen a few times. The chain links TRBV7-9 to TRBJ2-5; D is unclear. Germline CDR1 is SEHNR and CDR2 is FQNEAQ (reference sequence). The CDR3 covers 12 residues. V lost 3 bases to trimming and J lost 5 bases, with 7 bases between them. The DNA for the CDR3 is TGTGCCAGCAGCTTCCGCCCTGAGACCCAGTACTTC. It encodes CASSFRPETQYF.

The chain's CDR3 is CASSPDGGAWVNEQFF. The CDR3 region has the DNA TGTGCCAGCAGCCCCGATGGAGGGGCTTGGGTCAATGAGCAGTTCTTC. This chain connects TRBV3-1 to TRBJ2-1, with D possibly matching TRBD2 (6 bases). Looked up from germline, CDR1 is LGHDT and CDR2 is YNNKEL (reference sequence). This CDR3 spans 16 amino acids. Between the trimmed V and J ends, which lost 4 bases and 6 bases, there was a span of 19 bases.

This clonotype was seen a few times. J is TRBJ2-5 and V is TRBV12-3 or TRBV12-4; D unresolved. The CDR3 covers 18 residues. V was cut by 0 bases and J by 5 bases, with 22 bases left in between. CDR3 sequence reads: CASSLALVPRLAAETQYF. The CDR3 DNA sequence: TGTGCCAGCAGTTTAGCGCTGGTTCCTAGGCTGGCAGCGGAGACCCAGTACTTC.

This clonotype was seen only a few times. The chain recombines TRBV6-5 with TRBJ2-7, with TRBD1 matching over 8 bases. Germline loops: CDR1 MNHEY, CDR2 SVGAGI. The CDR3 has 14 residues. The V gene end was trimmed by 4 bases and the J gene end by 4 bases; junction bases not matched to a gene: 6. CDR3 residues: CASSLTGDGYEQYF. Here the CDR3 DNA reads TGTGCCAGCAGTTTGACAGGGGACGGGTACGAGCAGTACTTC.

This clonotype turned up a few times. The chain uses TRBV27 and TRBJ2-4, with D uncertain. This CDR3 region has 20 residues. V was cut by 2 bases and J by 0 bases, with 23 bases left in between. Germline V gives CDR1 MNHEY, CDR2 SMNVEV (reference sequence). Here the CDR3 reads CASSLGEGSGPTVAKNIQYF. The CDR3 DNA reads TGTGCCAGCAGTTTAGGGGAAGGGTCGGGCCCTACGGTAGCCAAAAACATTCAGTACTTC.

The gene calls are TRBV3-1 and TRBJ2-2; D may be TRBD1 (5 bases). The germline gives CDR1 LGHDT, CDR2 YNNKEL (reference sequence). The CDR3 loop spans 15 amino acids. Trimming took off 8 bases at V and 0 bases at J, with 13 bases between the two ends. CDR3 region: CASALRQTNTGELFF. CDR3 sequence (DNA): TGTGCCAGCGCACTTAGACAGACGAACACCGGGGAGCTGTTTTTT.

A few counts support this clonotype. The chain has TRBV6-5 and TRBJ2-1, with 14 bases that match TRBD2. Germline V lookup: CDR1 MNHEY, CDR2 SVGAGI. CDR3 size: 15 residues. V was clipped by 2 bases and J by 9 bases; unmatched bases: 3. CDR3 sequence reads: CASSYGTSGSGEQFF. The CDR3 DNA reads TGTGCCAGCAGTTACGGGACTAGCGGGAGTGGTGAGCAGTTCTTC.

Only a few counts were recorded for this clonotype. The chain is built from TRBV20-1 and TRBJ2-1; 16 nucleotides agree with TRBD2. The J segment lost 9 bases and the V segment lost 5 bases, leaving 7 bases of the junction unmatched. The CDR3 extends over 15 amino acids. Germline V gene lookup returns CDR1 DFQATT and CDR2 SNEGSKA (reference sequence). This CDR3 is CSAGTSGRASVEQFF. The CDR3 bases are TGCAGTGCTGGGACTAGCGGGAGGGCCTCAGTTGAGCAGTTCTTC.

There are many counts of this clonotype. The chain joins TRBV4-2 to TRBJ2-7; 10 bases fit TRBD2. The germline CDR1 and CDR2 sequences are LGHNA and YNFKEQ. The CDR3 extends over 15 amino acids. V lost 4 bases to trimming and J lost 2 bases; unmatched junction nucleotides: 5. The CDR3 nucleotides are TGTGCCAGCAGCCTCCTAGCGGGAGCGGCCTACGAGCAGTACTTC. Its protein is CASSLLAGAAYEQYF.